The 6 T cell receptor beta chains below come from one sample, sequenced in a study of read filtering for tumor transcriptome and immune sequencing. From roughly 390 ng of RNA, a library with molecular barcoded alpha/delta and beta/gamma adaptors was made. MiXCR was run by TCRdb on the reads, yielding one entry per CDR3 protein. The sample lists tens of thousands of distinct CDR3 sequences, around 21% occurring once. The sequenced sample was a population of CD138-negative cells sorted from bone marrow. The receptors come from a donor aged 40 or over with multiple myeloma.

Note on this clonotype: This may be a read error, as it is one base from a much larger clone. The CDR3 does not end in the conserved phenylalanine or tryptophan, so this is likely a read error. This chain links TRBV20-1 with TRBJ2-5; 13 bases are a match to TRBD2. Germline CDR1 DFQATT, CDR2 SNEGSKA (reference sequence). This CDR3 contains 15 residues. V shed 6 bases, J shed 2 bases, and the junction held 6 bases outside the gene matches. The CDR3 DNA reads as TGCAGTGCATGGACTAGCGGGAGATTACAAGAGACCCAGTACATC. Translated, it gives CSAWTSGRLQETQYI.

This clonotype was seen ten or more times. The chain has TRBV27 and TRBJ2-2; D tentatively reads TRBD1 or TRBD2 (5 bases each). The CDR3 runs to 13 residues. Trimming took 4 bases from V and 5 from J, leaving 8 bases between them. Germline loops: CDR1 MNHEY, CDR2 SMNVEV (reference sequence). CDR3 in DNA: TGTGCCAGCAGTTGGGGGTTGACCGGGGAGCTGTTTTTT. Protein: CASSWGLTGELFF.

V and J are TRBV6-7 and TRBJ2-2, with D possibly matching TRBD2 (5 bases). TRBV6-7 is an ORF, with its function uncertain. The CDR3 spans 15 residues. Deletions cut 8 bases from V and 4 bases from J, with 17 bases between. The CDR3, as DNA: TGTGCCAGCTCCCCTCTCTCGGGGATCACCGGGGAGCTGTTTTTT. The encoded protein is CASSPLSGITGELFF.

Many counts were recorded for this clonotype. The chain carries TRBV28 and TRBJ2-1; tentatively, D is TRBD1 (7 bases). The CDR3 extends over 16 amino acids. Trimming stripped 5 bases from V and 1 base from J, with 15 bases between. The V gene's germline CDR1 is MDHEN and CDR2 SYDVKM. This CDR3 reads CASSTYRGLSYNEQFF. The CDR3 nucleotides are TGTGCCAGCAGTACTTACAGGGGACTTTCCTACAATGAGCAGTTCTTC.

There are a few counts of this clonotype. The V call is TRBV7-2, the J call TRBJ2-1; D is uncertain. Trimming removed 0 bases at V and 8 bases at J, with 5 bases between. Germline-derived CDR1 and CDR2 are SGHTA and FQGNSA. The CDR3 extends over 12 amino acids. CDR3 DNA sequence: TGTGCCAGCAGCTTAGCTTGGGATGAGCAGTTCTTC. Amino acids: CASSLAWDEQFF.

At least ten counts were recorded for this clonotype. The chain recombines TRBV24-1 with TRBJ2-1; D perhaps matches TRBD1 (6 bases). Germline V gives CDR1 KGHDR, CDR2 SFDVKD. Deletions cut 5 bases from V and 6 bases from J, with 16 bases between. The CDR3 runs to 15 residues. In DNA, the CDR3 is TGTGCCACCAGTGTTAGGGGACAATTAGGCAATGAGCAGTTCTTC. It yields the protein CATSVRGQLGNEQFF.